This TCR beta chain was found in a study of T cell responses to AZD1222 COVID-19 vaccine. Across the whole study: Second-dose groups at about 4 or about 12 weeks were pooled. Study-wide results and caveats: Baseline serostatus was positive in only a handful of AZD1222 recipients. Following two doses of AZD1222, Spike-specific TCR breadth and depth rose. Clonal diversity may have been underestimated in mostly white British donors.

On this clone itself: Its matching antigen is unknown.

V shed 6 bases and J shed 4 bases, with 18 bases lying between them. The CDR3 has 15 amino acids. Germline V CDR1 and CDR2: MDHEN, SYDVKM. The table came from immunoSEQ multiplex PCR; TCRdb's copy has only in-frame clones and leaves some out. The profile shows about 88,000 clones, about 92% of them singletons. The specimen was peripheral blood, collected on day 0 of AZD1222 vaccination. This TCR was sampled from an adult in good health. This rearrangement joins TRBV28 to TRBJ1-2; D perhaps matches TRBD1 (6 bases). CDR3: CASRDQTGGTYGYTF. The CDR3 nucleotides read TGTGCCAGCAGGGACCAGACCGGGGGCACCTATGGCTACACCTTC.